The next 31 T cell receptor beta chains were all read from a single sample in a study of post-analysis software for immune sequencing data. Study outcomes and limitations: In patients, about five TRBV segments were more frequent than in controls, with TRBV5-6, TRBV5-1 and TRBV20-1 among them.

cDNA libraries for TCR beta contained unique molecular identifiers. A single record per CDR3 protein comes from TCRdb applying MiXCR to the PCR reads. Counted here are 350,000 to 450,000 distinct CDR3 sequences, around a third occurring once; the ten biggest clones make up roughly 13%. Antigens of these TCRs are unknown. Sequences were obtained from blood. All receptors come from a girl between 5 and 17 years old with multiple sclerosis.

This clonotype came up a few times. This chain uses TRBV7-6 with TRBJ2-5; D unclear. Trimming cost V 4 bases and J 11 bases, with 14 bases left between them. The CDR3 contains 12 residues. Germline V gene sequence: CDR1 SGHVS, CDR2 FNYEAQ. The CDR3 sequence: CASSSDDVRQYF. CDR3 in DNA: TGTGCCAGCAGCTCGGACGACGTAAGGCAGTACTTC.

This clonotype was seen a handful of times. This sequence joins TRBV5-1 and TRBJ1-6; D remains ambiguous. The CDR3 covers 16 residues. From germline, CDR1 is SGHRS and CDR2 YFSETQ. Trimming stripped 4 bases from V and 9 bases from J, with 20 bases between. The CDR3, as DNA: TGCGCCAGCAGCCCGGACGAGGGAGGCGGTATTTCACCCCTCCACTTT. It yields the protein CASSPDEGGGISPLHF.

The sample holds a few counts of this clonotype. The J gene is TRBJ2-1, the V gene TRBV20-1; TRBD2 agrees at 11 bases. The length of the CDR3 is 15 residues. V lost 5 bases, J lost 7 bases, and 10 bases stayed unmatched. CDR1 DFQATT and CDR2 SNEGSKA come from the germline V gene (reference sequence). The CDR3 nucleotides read TGCAGTGCTCTTCCTTTAGCGGGGGGGCTGAATGAGCAGTTCTTC. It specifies CSALPLAGGLNEQFF.

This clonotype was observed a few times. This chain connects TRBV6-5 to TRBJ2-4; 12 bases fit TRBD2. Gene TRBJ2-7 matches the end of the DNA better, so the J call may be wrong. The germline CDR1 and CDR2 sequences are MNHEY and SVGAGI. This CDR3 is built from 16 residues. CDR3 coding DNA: TGTGCCAGCAGTCGCCGCCTAGCGGGGGGGCCCTACGAGCAGTACTTC. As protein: CASSRRLAGGPYEQYF.

In DNA form, the CDR3 reads TGCAGCGTTGTAGGGGGGCAGAACTACGAGCAGTACTTC. The encoded protein is CSVVGGQNYEQYF. This chain uses TRBV29-1 with TRBJ2-7, with D perhaps assigned TRBD1 or TRBD2 (6 bases each). This CDR3 comprises 13 residues. Germline CDR1 is SQVTM and CDR2 is ANQGSEA. V lost 4 bases and J 3 bases, leaving 13 bases between the germline ends.

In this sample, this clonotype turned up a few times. For the CDR3, the DNA is TGCAGTGCCTCCCCTCGGCAACGGGCTACCCATTACGAGCAGTACTTC. Protein sequence: CSASPRQRATHYEQYF. The chain uses TRBV20-1 and TRBJ2-7; D unclear. The V end was cut by 6 bases, the J end by 4 bases, with 25 bases between. The length of the CDR3 is 16 residues. Per germline, CDR1 DFQATT and CDR2 SNEGSKA (reference sequence).

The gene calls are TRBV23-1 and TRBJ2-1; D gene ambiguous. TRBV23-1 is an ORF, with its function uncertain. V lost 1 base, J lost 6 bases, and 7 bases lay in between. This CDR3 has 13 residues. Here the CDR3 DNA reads TGCGCCAGCAGTCAATACCACGGCAATGAGCAGTTCTTC. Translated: CASSQYHGNEQFF.

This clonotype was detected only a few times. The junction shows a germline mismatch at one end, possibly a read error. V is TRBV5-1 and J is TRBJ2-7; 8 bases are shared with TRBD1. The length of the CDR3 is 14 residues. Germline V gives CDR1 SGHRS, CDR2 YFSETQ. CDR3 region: CASRLGTGGYEQYF. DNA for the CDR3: TGCGCCAGCAGATTGGGAACAGGGGGCTACGAGCAGTACTTC.

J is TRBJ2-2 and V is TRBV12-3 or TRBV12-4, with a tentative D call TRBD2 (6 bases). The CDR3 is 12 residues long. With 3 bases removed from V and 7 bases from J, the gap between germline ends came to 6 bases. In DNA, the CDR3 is TGTGCCAGCAGTTTGGGGGGCGGGGAGCTGTTTTTT. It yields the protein CASSLGGGELFF.

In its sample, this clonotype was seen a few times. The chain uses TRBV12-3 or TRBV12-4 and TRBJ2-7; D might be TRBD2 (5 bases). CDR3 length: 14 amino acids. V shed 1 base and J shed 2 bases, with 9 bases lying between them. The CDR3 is CASSLGGRTYEQYF. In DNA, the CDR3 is TGTGCCAGCAGTTTAGGAGGGCGTACCTACGAGCAGTACTTC.

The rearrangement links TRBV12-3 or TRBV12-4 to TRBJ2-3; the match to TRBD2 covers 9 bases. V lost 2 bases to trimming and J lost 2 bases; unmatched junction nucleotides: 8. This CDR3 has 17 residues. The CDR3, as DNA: TGTGCCAGCAGTTTACCGAATATAGCGGGGGCCACAGATACGCAGTATTTT. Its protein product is CASSLPNIAGATDTQYF.

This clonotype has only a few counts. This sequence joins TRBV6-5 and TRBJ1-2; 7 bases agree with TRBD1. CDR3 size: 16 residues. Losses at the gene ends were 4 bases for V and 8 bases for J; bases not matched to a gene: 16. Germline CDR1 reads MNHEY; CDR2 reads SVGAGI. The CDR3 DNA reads TGTGCCAGCAGTTTTCTGACAGGGACCTCTATACAGGGCTACACCTTC. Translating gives CASSFLTGTSIQGYTF.

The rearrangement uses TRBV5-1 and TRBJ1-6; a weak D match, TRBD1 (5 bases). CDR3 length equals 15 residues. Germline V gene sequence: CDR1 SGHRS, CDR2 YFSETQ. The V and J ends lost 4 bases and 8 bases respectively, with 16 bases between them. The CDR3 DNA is TGCGCCAGCAGCCCACGACCCGGGGGGGATTCACCCCTCCACTTT. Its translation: CASSPRPGGDSPLHF.

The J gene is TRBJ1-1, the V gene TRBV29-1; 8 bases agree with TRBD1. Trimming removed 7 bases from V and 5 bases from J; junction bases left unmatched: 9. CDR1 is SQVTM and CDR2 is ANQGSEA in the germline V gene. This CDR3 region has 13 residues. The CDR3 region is CSAMTGTGTEAFF. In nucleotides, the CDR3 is TGCAGCGCTATGACCGGGACAGGAACTGAAGCTTTCTTT.

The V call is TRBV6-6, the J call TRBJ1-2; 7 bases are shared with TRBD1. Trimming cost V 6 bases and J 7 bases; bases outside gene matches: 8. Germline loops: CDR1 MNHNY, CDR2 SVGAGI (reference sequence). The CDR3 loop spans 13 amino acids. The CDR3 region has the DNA TGTGCCAGCAGCGACGGCAGGGGGATTGGCTACACCTTC. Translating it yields CASSDGRGIGYTF.

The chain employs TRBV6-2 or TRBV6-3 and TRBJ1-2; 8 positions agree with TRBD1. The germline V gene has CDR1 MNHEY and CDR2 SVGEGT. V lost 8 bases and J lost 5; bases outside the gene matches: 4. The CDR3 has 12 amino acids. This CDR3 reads CASGQGVYGYTF. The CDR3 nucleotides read TGTGCCAGCGGACAGGGTGTATATGGCTACACCTTC.

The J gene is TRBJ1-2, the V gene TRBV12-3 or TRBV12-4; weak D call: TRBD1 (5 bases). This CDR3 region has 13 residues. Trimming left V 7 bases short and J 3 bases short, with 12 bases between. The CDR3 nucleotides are TGTGCCAGCACCGGGGCCGCCCACTATGGCTACACCTTC. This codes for CASTGAAHYGYTF.

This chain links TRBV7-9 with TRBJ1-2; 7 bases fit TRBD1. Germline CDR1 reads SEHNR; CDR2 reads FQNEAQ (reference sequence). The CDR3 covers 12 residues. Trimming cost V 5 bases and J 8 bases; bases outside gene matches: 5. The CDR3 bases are TGTGCCAGCAGCCCGACAGGGATGGGCTACACCTTC. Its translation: CASSPTGMGYTF.

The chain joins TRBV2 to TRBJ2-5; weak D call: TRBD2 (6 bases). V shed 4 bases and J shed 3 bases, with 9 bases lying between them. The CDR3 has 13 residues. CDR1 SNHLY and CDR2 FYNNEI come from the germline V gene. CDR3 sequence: CASSVAGKETQYF. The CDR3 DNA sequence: TGTGCCAGCAGTGTGGCGGGGAAAGAGACCCAGTACTTC. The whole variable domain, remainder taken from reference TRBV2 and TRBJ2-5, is EPEVTQTPSHQVTQMGQEVILRCVPISNHLYFYWYRQILGQKVEFLVSFYNNEISEKSEIFDDQFSVERPDGSNFTLKIRSTKLEDSAMYFCASSVAGKETQYFGPGTRLLVL.

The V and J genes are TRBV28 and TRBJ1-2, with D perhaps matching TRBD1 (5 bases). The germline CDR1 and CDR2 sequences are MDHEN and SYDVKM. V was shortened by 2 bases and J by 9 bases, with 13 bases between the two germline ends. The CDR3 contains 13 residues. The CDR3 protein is CASSLGGRASYTF. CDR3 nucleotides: TGTGCCAGCAGTTTAGGGGGAAGAGCTAGCTACACCTTC.

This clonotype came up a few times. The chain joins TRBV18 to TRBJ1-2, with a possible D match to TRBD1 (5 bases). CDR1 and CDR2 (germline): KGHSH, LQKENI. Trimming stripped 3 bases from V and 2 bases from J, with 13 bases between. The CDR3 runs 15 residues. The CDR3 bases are TGTGCCAGCTCACCCGGGGCAGGCCGGAACTATGGCTACACCTTC. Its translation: CASSPGAGRNYGYTF.

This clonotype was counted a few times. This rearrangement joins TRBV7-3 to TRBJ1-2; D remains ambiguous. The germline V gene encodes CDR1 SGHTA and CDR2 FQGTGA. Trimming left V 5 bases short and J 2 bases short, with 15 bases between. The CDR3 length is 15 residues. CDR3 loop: CASSPTGPPNYGYTF. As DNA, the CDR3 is TGTGCCAGCAGCCCCACCGGACCGCCCAACTATGGCTACACCTTC.

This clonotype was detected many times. The DNA for the CDR3 is TGCAGCGTTGAGGCAGGGGGCCATGGCTACACCTTC. It is translated as CSVEAGGHGYTF. This chain joins TRBV29-1 and TRBJ1-2, with 8 bases identical to TRBD1. This CDR3 has 12 amino acids. Germline V lookup: CDR1 SQVTM, CDR2 ANQGSEA. V shed 3 bases and J 6 bases; nucleotides not matched to a gene: 3.

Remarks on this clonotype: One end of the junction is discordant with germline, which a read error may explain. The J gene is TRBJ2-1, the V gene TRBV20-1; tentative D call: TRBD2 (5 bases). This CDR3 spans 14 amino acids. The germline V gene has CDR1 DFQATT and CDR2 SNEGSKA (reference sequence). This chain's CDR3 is CSVRDGLEGNEQFF. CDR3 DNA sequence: TGCAGTGTTAGAGATGGACTTGAGGGAAATGAGCAGTTCTTC.

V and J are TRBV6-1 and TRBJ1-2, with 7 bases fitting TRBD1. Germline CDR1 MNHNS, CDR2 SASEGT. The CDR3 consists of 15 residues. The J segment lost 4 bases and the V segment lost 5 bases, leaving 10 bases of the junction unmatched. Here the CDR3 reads CASSQQQGFAYGYTF. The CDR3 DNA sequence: TGTGCCAGCAGTCAGCAACAGGGGTTTGCCTATGGCTACACCTTC.

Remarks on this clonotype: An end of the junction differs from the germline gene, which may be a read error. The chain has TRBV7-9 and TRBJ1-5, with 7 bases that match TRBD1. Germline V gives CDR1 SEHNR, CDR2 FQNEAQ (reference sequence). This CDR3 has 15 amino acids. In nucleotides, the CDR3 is TGTGCCAGCAGCCCAGGGGGGATTAGCGATCAGCCCCAGCATTTT. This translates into CASSPGGISDQPQHF.

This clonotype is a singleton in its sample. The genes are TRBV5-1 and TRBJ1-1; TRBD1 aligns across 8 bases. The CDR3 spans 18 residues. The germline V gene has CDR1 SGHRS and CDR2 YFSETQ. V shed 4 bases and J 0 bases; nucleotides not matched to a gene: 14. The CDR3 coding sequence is TGCGCCAGCAGCAAGTCGGGACAGGTAACTTTCTTGAACACTGAAGCTTTCTTT. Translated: CASSKSGQVTFLNTEAFF.

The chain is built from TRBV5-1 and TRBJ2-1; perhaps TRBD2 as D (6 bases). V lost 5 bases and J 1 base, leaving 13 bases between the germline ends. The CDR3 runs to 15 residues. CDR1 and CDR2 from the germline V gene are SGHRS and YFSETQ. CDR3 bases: TGCGCCAGCAGATCTGGCGGGGCATCCTACAATGAGCAGTTCTTC. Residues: CASRSGGASYNEQFF.

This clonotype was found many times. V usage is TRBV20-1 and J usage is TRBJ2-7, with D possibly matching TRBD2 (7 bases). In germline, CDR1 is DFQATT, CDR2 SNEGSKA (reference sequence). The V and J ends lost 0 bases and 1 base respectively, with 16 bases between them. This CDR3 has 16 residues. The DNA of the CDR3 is TGCAGTGCTAGAGATGAGGGGGGGGGCCGATCCTACGAGCAGTACTTC. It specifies CSARDEGGGRSYEQYF.

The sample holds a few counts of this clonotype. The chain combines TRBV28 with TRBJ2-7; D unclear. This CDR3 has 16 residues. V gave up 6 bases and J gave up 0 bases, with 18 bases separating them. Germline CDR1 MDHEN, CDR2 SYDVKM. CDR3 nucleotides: TGTGCCAGCAGGACAAACGGGCCTTCGTTCTCCTACGAGCAGTACTTC. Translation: CASRTNGPSFSYEQYF.

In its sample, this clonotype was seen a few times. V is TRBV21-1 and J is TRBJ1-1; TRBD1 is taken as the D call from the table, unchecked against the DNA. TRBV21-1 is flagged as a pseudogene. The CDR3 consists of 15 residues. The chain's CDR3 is CASSKPLRGDPEAFF. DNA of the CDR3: TGTGCCAGCAGCAAACCTCTGAGGGGCGATCCTGAAGCTTTCTTT.